The rows below give T cell receptor beta chains drawn from one sample of a study of T cells in Graves' hyperthyroidism and ophthalmopathy. TCRdb independently ran MiXCR on the multiplex PCR reads; one entry per CDR3 protein. The sample holds about 580,000 distinct CDR3 sequences; 46% are singletons and the top ten take around 8%. Material: peripheral blood or thyroid tissue (not recorded which). The receptors were gathered from a woman between 18 and 29 years old with Graves' hyperthyroidism. CDR3s include the opening cysteine and the closing phenylalanine or tryptophan. The order of the fields is D gene, V gene, CDR3 length, clone size, J gene, CDR3 protein, CDR3 DNA. The D gene is left open where the match is weak. Rows give clone size only sometimes, using once, few, many, or a class for an expanded clone.

d_gene: TRBD1; v_gene: TRBV12-3/TRBV12-4; len: 12; abundance: many; j_gene: TRBJ1-2; CDR3aa: CASSLGWDRRTF; CDR3nt: TGTGCCAGCAGTTTAGGGTGGGACAGGCGCACCTTC
d_gene: -; v_gene: TRBV10-3; len: 13; abundance: many; j_gene: TRBJ2-7; CDR3aa: CAISEREIDEQYF; CDR3nt: TGTGCCATCAGTGAGCGGGAGATCGACGAGCAGTACTTC
d_gene: -; v_gene: TRBV29-1; len: 13; abundance: -; j_gene: TRBJ2-7; CDR3aa: CSQDGGGSYEQYF; CDR3nt: TGCAGCCAAGACGGAGGGGGATCCTACGAGCAGTACTTC
d_gene: -; v_gene: TRBV11-1; len: 14; abundance: -; j_gene: TRBJ1-1; CDR3aa: CASSQVRDRTEAFF; CDR3nt: TGTGCCAGCAGCCAAGTTAGAGACAGAACTGAAGCTTTCTTT
d_gene: -; v_gene: TRBV20-1; len: 10; abundance: once; j_gene: TRBJ2-7; CDR3aa: CSPSSYEQYF; CDR3nt: TGCAGTCCGAGCTCCTACGAGCAGTACTTC
d_gene: -; v_gene: TRBV5-1; len: 14; abundance: many; j_gene: TRBJ1-1; CDR3aa: CASSLGTSNTEAFF; CDR3nt: TGCGCCAGCAGCTTGGGGACCAGCAACACTGAAGCTTTCTTT
d_gene: -; v_gene: TRBV5-1; len: 15; abundance: -; j_gene: TRBJ2-5; CDR3aa: CASSLRGGEQETQYF; CDR3nt: TGTGCCAGCAGTTTACGGGGCGGGGAGCAAGAGACCCAGTACTTC
d_gene: TRBD1; v_gene: TRBV12-3/TRBV12-4; len: 15; abundance: many; j_gene: TRBJ1-6; CDR3aa: CATSDRSSYNSPLHF; CDR3nt: TGTGCCACCTCGGACAGGAGCTCCTATAATTCACCCCTCCACTTT
d_gene: -; v_gene: TRBV10-3; len: 15; abundance: -; j_gene: TRBJ2-1; CDR3aa: CAISGKAGSTHEQFF; CDR3nt: TGTGCCATCAGTGGGAAAGCGGGTTCAACACATGAGCAGTTCTTC
d_gene: TRBD1; v_gene: TRBV7-9; len: 18; abundance: -; j_gene: TRBJ2-6; CDR3aa: CASSYSIGGLPGANVLTF; CDR3nt: TGTGCCAGCAGTTACTCGATAGGGGGCCTCCCTGGGGCCAACGTCCTGACTTTC
d_gene: TRBD1; v_gene: TRBV29-1; len: 14; abundance: -; j_gene: TRBJ2-5; CDR3aa: CSGFDRVGQETQYF; CDR3nt: TGCAGCGGATTCGACAGGGTCGGGCAAGAGACCCAGTACTTC
d_gene: -; v_gene: TRBV4-1; len: 16; abundance: many; j_gene: TRBJ1-1; CDR3aa: CASSQDINRPNTEAFF; CDR3nt: TGCGCCAGCAGCCAAGATATCAACAGGCCTAACACTGAAGCTTTCTTT
d_gene: -; v_gene: TRBV7-6; len: 11; abundance: -; j_gene: TRBJ2-7; CDR3aa: CASRLAYEQYF; CDR3nt: TGTGCTAGTAGGCTGGCCTACGAGCAGTACTTC
d_gene: -; v_gene: TRBV20-1; len: 11; abundance: -; j_gene: TRBJ2-2; CDR3aa: CSAEGSGELFF; CDR3nt: TGCAGTGCGGAGGGCTCCGGGGAGCTGTTTTTT
d_gene: -; v_gene: TRBV13; len: 17; abundance: many; j_gene: TRBJ2-5; CDR3aa: CASSLGSLWGTQETQYF; CDR3nt: TGTGCCAGCAGCTTAGGTTCCCTCTGGGGGACCCAAGAGACCCAGTACTTC
d_gene: -; v_gene: TRBV7-6; len: 9; abundance: -; j_gene: TRBJ2-7; CDR3aa: CASGKEQYF; CDR3nt: TGTGCCAGCGGGAAGGAGCAGTACTTC
d_gene: -; v_gene: TRBV7-6; len: 16; abundance: many; j_gene: TRBJ2-5; CDR3aa: CASSFSPGGQGETQYF; CDR3nt: TGTGCCAGCAGCTTTTCCCCTGGGGGTCAGGGGGAGACCCAGTACTTC
d_gene: -; v_gene: TRBV5-8; len: 11; abundance: many; j_gene: TRBJ1-2; CDR3aa: CASSSGDGYTF; CDR3nt: TGTGCCAGCAGCTCAGGGGACGGCTACACCTTC
d_gene: -; v_gene: TRBV11-1; len: 15; abundance: once; j_gene: TRBJ2-6; CDR3aa: CASSSSGVRAYVLTF; CDR3nt: TGTGCCAGCAGCTCATCAGGGGTTCGGGCCTACGTCCTGACTTTC
d_gene: -; v_gene: TRBV13; len: 14; abundance: many; j_gene: TRBJ2-7; CDR3aa: CASSSQYTTYEQYF; CDR3nt: TGTGCCAGCAGCTCTCAGTACACAACCTACGAGCAGTACTTC
d_gene: TRBD2; v_gene: TRBV7-3; len: 17; abundance: -; j_gene: TRBJ2-1; CDR3aa: CASSPRGLAGVYNEQFF; CDR3nt: TGTGCCAGCAGCCCCAGGGGACTAGCGGGAGTCTACAATGAGCAGTTCTTC
d_gene: -; v_gene: TRBV11-2; len: 16; abundance: few; j_gene: TRBJ1-2; CDR3aa: CASSPHHSGVNYGYTF; CDR3nt: TGTGCCAGCAGCCCCCATCATTCTGGGGTCAACTATGGCTACACCTTC
d_gene: TRBD1; v_gene: TRBV20-1; len: 15; abundance: -; j_gene: TRBJ2-7; CDR3aa: CSARDRQGAAYEQYF; CDR3nt: TGCAGTGCTAGAGACAGACAGGGGGCTGCCTACGAGCAGTACTTC
d_gene: TRBD1; v_gene: TRBV9; len: 15; abundance: many; j_gene: TRBJ1-3; CDR3aa: CASSTRQGGRNTIYF; CDR3nt: TGTGCCAGCAGCACCAGACAGGGCGGGCGAAACACCATATATTTT
d_gene: -; v_gene: TRBV7-6; len: 13; abundance: -; j_gene: TRBJ2-7; CDR3aa: CARNLRGTYEQYF; CDR3nt: TGTGCTAGAAATCTCAGGGGCACCTACGAGCAGTACTTC
d_gene: -; v_gene: TRBV20-1; len: 12; abundance: -; j_gene: TRBJ1-2; CDR3aa: CSASSGAYGYTF; CDR3nt: TGCAGTGCTAGTAGCGGGGCCTATGGCTACACCTTC
d_gene: TRBD1; v_gene: TRBV10-3; len: 14; abundance: -; j_gene: TRBJ1-6; CDR3aa: CAISLTGGGSPLHF; CDR3nt: TGTGCCATCAGTTTAACAGGGGGCGGTTCACCCCTCCACTTT
d_gene: TRBD2; v_gene: TRBV29-1; len: 16; abundance: -; j_gene: TRBJ2-5; CDR3aa: CSGGGTSGELQETQYF; CDR3nt: TGCAGCGGGGGGGGGACTAGCGGGGAACTCCAAGAGACCCAGTACTTC
d_gene: -; v_gene: TRBV12-3/TRBV12-4; len: 14; abundance: many; j_gene: TRBJ1-3; CDR3aa: CARDGRTSGNTIYF; CDR3nt: TGTGCCAGGGACGGACGGACCTCTGGAAACACCATATATTTT
d_gene: -; v_gene: TRBV11-1; len: 16; abundance: -; j_gene: TRBJ2-7; CDR3aa: CASSLLGGFHYNEQYF; CDR3nt: TGTGCCAGCAGCTTATTAGGGGGGTTCCACTACAATGAGCAGTACTTC
d_gene: TRBD1; v_gene: TRBV5-1; len: 15; abundance: -; j_gene: TRBJ1-3; CDR3aa: CASSLNRDRVDTIYF; CDR3nt: TGCGCCAGCAGCCTGAACCGGGACAGGGTTGACACCATATATTTT
d_gene: -; v_gene: TRBV5-1; len: 14; abundance: -; j_gene: TRBJ1-5; CDR3aa: CASSTSGSPETQHF; CDR3nt: TGCGCCAGCTCGACTAGCGGGAGTCCAGAGACCCAGCATTTT
d_gene: TRBD2; v_gene: TRBV29-1; len: 14; abundance: -; j_gene: TRBJ2-5; CDR3aa: CSVPRGGGQETQYF; CDR3nt: TGCAGCGTACCCCGGGGGGGGGGCCAAGAGACCCAGTACTTC
d_gene: -; v_gene: TRBV20-1; len: 12; abundance: many; j_gene: TRBJ1-1; CDR3aa: CSVGLKNTEAFF; CDR3nt: TGCAGTGTCGGACTGAAGAACACTGAAGCTTTCTTT
d_gene: -; v_gene: TRBV29-1; len: 16; abundance: -; j_gene: TRBJ2-3; CDR3aa: CSVRLTFTGPTDTQYF; CDR3nt: TGCAGCGTCCGGCTAACCTTTACAGGGCCCACAGATACGCAGTATTTT
d_gene: -; v_gene: TRBV20-1; len: 15; abundance: -; j_gene: TRBJ1-2; CDR3aa: CSAQSEDYTGYGYTF; CDR3nt: TGCAGTGCACAGTCGGAGGACTATACCGGCTATGGCTACACCTTC
d_gene: -; v_gene: TRBV12-3/TRBV12-4; len: 12; abundance: -; j_gene: TRBJ1-2; CDR3aa: CATTTRSYGYTF; CDR3nt: TGTGCCACCACGACCCGCTCCTATGGCTACACCTTC
d_gene: -; v_gene: TRBV7-6; len: 13; abundance: many; j_gene: TRBJ1-1; CDR3aa: CASSLGPRTEAFF; CDR3nt: TGTGCCAGCAGCTTAGGGCCCCGAACTGAAGCTTTCTTT
d_gene: TRBD2; v_gene: TRBV5-1; len: 16; abundance: once; j_gene: TRBJ2-7; CDR3aa: CASTLDGASGAYEQYF; CDR3nt: TGCGCCAGCACCCTCGACGGGGCTAGCGGAGCCTACGAGCAGTACTTC
d_gene: TRBD1; v_gene: TRBV29-1; len: 14; abundance: -; j_gene: TRBJ1-2; CDR3aa: CSARQGGPPYGYTF; CDR3nt: TGCAGCGCTAGACAGGGGGGGCCGCCTTATGGCTACACCTTC
d_gene: -; v_gene: TRBV18; len: 13; abundance: few; j_gene: TRBJ1-4; CDR3aa: CASAGATNEKLFF; CDR3nt: TGTGCCAGCGCGGGCGCAACTAATGAAAAACTGTTTTTT
d_gene: -; v_gene: TRBV7-8; len: 11; abundance: many; j_gene: TRBJ2-7; CDR3aa: CASSPLHEQYF; CDR3nt: TGTGCCAGCAGCCCCCTCCACGAGCAGTACTTC
d_gene: -; v_gene: TRBV7-2; len: 15; abundance: many; j_gene: TRBJ2-2; CDR3aa: CASSLMGERTGELFF; CDR3nt: TGTGCCAGCAGCTTAATGGGGGAGCGGACCGGGGAGCTGTTTTTT
d_gene: TRBD1; v_gene: TRBV5-5; len: 16; abundance: few; j_gene: TRBJ1-1; CDR3aa: CASSLMGGQGGTEAFF; CDR3nt: TGTGCCAGCAGCTTGATGGGGGGACAGGGCGGAACTGAAGCTTTCTTT
d_gene: -; v_gene: TRBV4-1; len: 15; abundance: many; j_gene: TRBJ2-5; CDR3aa: CASSRRRDKQETQYF; CDR3nt: TGCGCCAGCAGCCGTCGGCGGGACAAGCAAGAGACCCAGTACTTC
d_gene: -; v_gene: TRBV7-9; len: 13; abundance: -; j_gene: TRBJ1-2; CDR3aa: CASSLRTADGYTF; CDR3nt: TGTGCCAGCAGCCTGCGGACCGCGGATGGCTACACCTTC
d_gene: TRBD1; v_gene: TRBV29-1; len: 13; abundance: -; j_gene: TRBJ1-1; CDR3aa: CSSPRDSDTEAFF; CDR3nt: TGCAGCTCACCAAGGGACAGCGACACTGAAGCTTTCTTT
d_gene: TRBD2; v_gene: TRBV29-1; len: 14; abundance: -; j_gene: TRBJ2-7; CDR3aa: CTSGRSGAGYEQYF; CDR3nt: TGCACCTCGGGACGGAGCGGGGCGGGGTACGAGCAGTACTTC
d_gene: TRBD1; v_gene: TRBV10-3; len: 13; abundance: -; j_gene: TRBJ1-2; CDR3aa: CASNTDRESGYTF; CDR3nt: TGTGCCAGCAATACGGACAGGGAGAGTGGCTACACCTTC
d_gene: -; v_gene: TRBV29-1; len: 13; abundance: many; j_gene: TRBJ2-5; CDR3aa: CSVPGVGVETQYF; CDR3nt: TGCAGCGTCCCCGGGGTGGGAGTAGAGACCCAGTACTTC
d_gene: TRBD1; v_gene: TRBV7-2; len: 15; abundance: many; j_gene: TRBJ1-5; CDR3aa: CASSLSTGGIPPQHF; CDR3nt: TGTGCCAGCAGCTTATCGACAGGGGGCATTCCGCCCCAGCATTTT
d_gene: TRBD1; v_gene: TRBV6-2/TRBV6-3; len: 14; abundance: many; j_gene: TRBJ1-5; CDR3aa: CASSRGQGAVPQHF; CDR3nt: TGTGCCAGCAGTCGAGGACAGGGGGCGGTACCCCAGCATTTT
d_gene: TRBD1; v_gene: TRBV20-1; len: 14; abundance: many; j_gene: TRBJ1-6; CDR3aa: CSARPTGSNSPLHF; CDR3nt: TGCAGTGCTAGACCGACAGGGAGCAATTCACCCCTCCACTTT
d_gene: TRBD1; v_gene: TRBV20-1; len: 14; abundance: -; j_gene: TRBJ1-6; CDR3aa: CSLGRQGAGSPLHF; CDR3nt: TGCAGTTTAGGGAGACAGGGGGCGGGCTCACCCCTCCACTTT
d_gene: -; v_gene: TRBV20-1; len: 12; abundance: -; j_gene: TRBJ1-2; CDR3aa: CSAAEETYGYTF; CDR3nt: TGCAGTGCTGCGGAAGAGACCTATGGCTACACCTTC